This entry features one T cell receptor beta chain sequence. The table lists this clonotype with many counts. No antigen is known for it. Per-nucleotide qualities are absent, and no much larger clonotype sits a single base away. What the treatment or condition label conveys for this sample: allogeneic hematopoietic cell transplantation with graft depleted of TCRalphabeta T cells and CD19 B cells. Transplant recipients were children who received TCRalphabeta/CD19-depleted allogeneic hematopoietic cell grafts. Library method: PCR. Sequencing was performed on an Illumina HiSeq 2500. TCR library preparation used molecular barcoding, with unique molecular identifiers applied to normalize quantification of the TCRbeta repertoire. TCRdb reprocessed the public reads (quality trimming at Q25 with fastp, clone calling with MiXCR) and kept in-frame beta chains. Duplicate CDR3 protein sequences are folded into a single record with the most common DNA and genes. The sample table records 90,000 to 150,000 distinct CDR3 sequences; 20% to 25% of these occur just once. The ten largest account for about 10% of the sample.

Between the V and J ends, shortened by 0 bases and 3 bases respectively, the junction contains 7 bases. The germline V gene yields SGHRS for CDR1 and YFSETQ for CDR2. From the cysteine through the phenylalanine, the CDR3 covers 13 amino acids. Only the CDR3 DNA is retained, 39 bases long and in frame from the first base. These data belong to a study of T-cell reconstitution after alpha-beta-depleted transplantation in children (dated by TCRdb to 2015 to 2016). As for the study more broadly: Using TCR repertoire profiling, the study followed T-cell immune reconstitution in a quantitative way in children after TCRalphabeta/CD19-depleted allogeneic hematopoietic cell transplantation.

The paper's findings and limits, for the study overall: Apparently early alphabetaT-cell count recovery about two months after transplant reportedly relied on only several hundred rapidly expanded clones derived from non-depleted graft cells. Hyperexpanded clone frequencies declined over subsequent months; after one year, T-cell counts and TCRbeta diversity were mostly attributed to newly produced T cells. The high TCRbeta diversity at day 60 in some patients was ascribed to recipient T cells and intrathymic progenitors that had survived conditioning.

The TCR sequence derives from a male patient between 2 and 10 years old who had a stem cell transplant for chronic granulomatous disease, so the T cells may come from the graft donor. Sample: PBMCs, mostly from graft donor cells, taken 180 days after TCRalphabeta/CD19-depleted stem cell transplant. Recombination joined TRBV5-1 with TRBJ2-7, with no confidently assigned D gene. The DNA sequence is given as TGCGCCAGCAGCTTGGGGCAGGTCTACGAGCAGTACTTC. This gives the protein CASSLGQVYEQYF.